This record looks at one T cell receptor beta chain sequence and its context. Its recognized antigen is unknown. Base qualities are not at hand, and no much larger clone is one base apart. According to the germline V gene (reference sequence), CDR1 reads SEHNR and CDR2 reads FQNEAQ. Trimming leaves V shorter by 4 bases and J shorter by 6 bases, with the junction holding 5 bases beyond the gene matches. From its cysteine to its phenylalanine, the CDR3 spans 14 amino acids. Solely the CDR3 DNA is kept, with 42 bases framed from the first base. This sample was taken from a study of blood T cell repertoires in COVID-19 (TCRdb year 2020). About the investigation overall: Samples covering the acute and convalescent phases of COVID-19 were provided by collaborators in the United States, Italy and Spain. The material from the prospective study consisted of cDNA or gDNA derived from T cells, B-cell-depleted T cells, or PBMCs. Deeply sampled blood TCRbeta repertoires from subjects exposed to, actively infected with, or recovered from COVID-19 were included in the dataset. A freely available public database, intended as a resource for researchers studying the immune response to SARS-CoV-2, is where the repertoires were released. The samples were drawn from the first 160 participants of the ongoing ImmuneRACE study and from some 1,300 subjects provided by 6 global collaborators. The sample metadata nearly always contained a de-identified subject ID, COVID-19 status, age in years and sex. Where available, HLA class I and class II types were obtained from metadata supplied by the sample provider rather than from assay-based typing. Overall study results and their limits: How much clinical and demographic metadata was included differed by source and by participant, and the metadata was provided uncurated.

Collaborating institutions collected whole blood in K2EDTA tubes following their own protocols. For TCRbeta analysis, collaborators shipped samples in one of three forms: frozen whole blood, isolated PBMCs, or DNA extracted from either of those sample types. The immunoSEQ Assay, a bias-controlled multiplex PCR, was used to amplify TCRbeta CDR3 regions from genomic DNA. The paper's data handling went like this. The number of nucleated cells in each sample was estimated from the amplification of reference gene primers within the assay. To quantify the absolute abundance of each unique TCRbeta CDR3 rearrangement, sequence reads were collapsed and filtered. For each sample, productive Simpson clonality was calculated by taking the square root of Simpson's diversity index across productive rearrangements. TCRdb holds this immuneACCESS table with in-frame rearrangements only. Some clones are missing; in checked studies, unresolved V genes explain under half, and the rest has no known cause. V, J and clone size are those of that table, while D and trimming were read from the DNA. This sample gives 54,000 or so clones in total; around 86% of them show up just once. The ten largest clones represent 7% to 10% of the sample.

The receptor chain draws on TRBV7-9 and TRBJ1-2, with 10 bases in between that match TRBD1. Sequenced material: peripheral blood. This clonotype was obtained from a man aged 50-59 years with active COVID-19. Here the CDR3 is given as CASSSTGGADGYTF. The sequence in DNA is TGTGCCAGCAGCTCGACAGGGGGCGCGGATGGCTACACCTTC.